This T cell receptor (beta chain) derives from a study of blood T cell repertoires in COVID-19. Study context: Material from acute and convalescent COVID-19 was sourced from the United States, Italy and Spain. T cells, B-cell-depleted T cells, or PBMCs supplied cDNA or gDNA.

Produced via immunoSEQ multiplex PCR; TCRdb's table is partial and in-frame only. The sample shows tens of thousands of clones, around 90% of them seen only once. The germline gives CDR1 LGHDT, CDR2 YNNKEL (reference sequence). With 0 bases clipped from V and 8 bases from J, the junction kept 9 bases outside the gene matches. The CDR3 is 15 residues long. The chain is built from TRBV3-1 (or the pseudogene TRBV3-2) and TRBJ1-2; 7 positions match TRBD1. This TCR derives from a woman older than 75 with acute or convalescent COVID-19. Sequenced: peripheral blood. The CDR3, as DNA: TGTGCCAGCAGCCAAGACAGGGGGACCTATGGGGGCTACACCTTC. Translated: CASSQDRGTYGGYTF.